The rows below give T cell receptor beta chains drawn from one sample of a study of cytomegalovirus exposure and HLA in healthy donors. Assay: immunoSEQ multiplex PCR; the TCRdb copy retains only in-frame clones and omits some. Counted here are about 65,000 clones, approximately 93% occurring once; the ten biggest clones make up about 4.2%. The specimen sequenced was PBMCs. The receptors were sampled from a man younger than 35 in good health and CMV-seropositive. Both conserved end residues are part of each CDR3. A D gene is named only where the DNA matches it firmly. Clone size is not always given. Where it is, it says once, few, many or a class for expanded clones.

>18|once|TRBV18|NA|TRBJ1-2
TGTGCCAGCTCACCACCGGGGGGAACCCTACTCATTTCCTATGGCTACACCTTC
CASSPPGGTLLISYGYTF
>15|NA|TRBV10-3|NA|TRBJ2-2
TGTGCCATCACCGATCCCGACAGGAACACCGGGGAGCTGTTTTTT
CAITDPDRNTGELFF
>15|NA|TRBV7-9|TRBD2|TRBJ2-1
TGTGCCAGCAGCCAGGGGACTAGCGGGACGTGGGAGCAGTTCTTC
CASSQGTSGTWEQFF
>14|NA|TRBV25-1|TRBD1|TRBJ1-1
TGTGCCAGCAGTGGGGGACAGGTGAACACTGAAGCTTTCTTT
CASSGGQVNTEAFF
>13|NA|TRBV4-1|NA|TRBJ1-3
TGCGCCAGCAGCCAAGGACAGGGAAACACCATATATTTT
CASSQGQGNTIYF
>16|NA|TRBV18|TRBD1|TRBJ2-7
TGTGCCAGCTCACCAATTACCGGGACAGGGTCCTACGAGCAGTACTTC
CASSPITGTGSYEQYF
>19|NA|TRBV7-9|TRBD1|TRBJ1-1
TGTGCCAGCAACCAAGCAGGGTTATGGGACAGGGGGAAGAACACTGAAGCTTTCTTT
CASNQAGLWDRGKNTEAFF
>14|NA|TRBV2|TRBD2|TRBJ2-2
TGTGCCAGCAGCCTAGCGGGGGGGCCCGGGGAGCTGTTTTTT
CASSLAGGPGELFF
>14|NA|TRBV5-5|NA|TRBJ2-7
TGTGCCAGCAGCCCCGGGGACTCTAGCTACGAGCAGTACTTC
CASSPGDSSYEQYF
>13|NA|TRBV27|NA|TRBJ1-2
TGTGCCAGCAGGGGGGAGGGATTGGGCGGCTACACCTTC
CASRGEGLGGYTF
>15|once|TRBV9|NA|TRBJ1-5
TGTGCCAGCAGCGTAGGTGAGGATCTCTGGGAGCCCCAGCATTTT
CASSVGEDLWEPQHF
>15|NA|TRBV19|NA|TRBJ1-5
TGTGCCAGTAGTCCCGGACAAATGTCGCATCAGCCCCAGCATTTT
CASSPGQMSHQPQHF
>12|NA|TRBV11-2|NA|TRBJ2-3
TGTGCCAGCAGCTTAGCGGGGGATACGCAGTATTTT
CASSLAGDTQYF
>19|once|TRBV11-2|TRBD1|TRBJ2-2
TGTGCCAGCAGCTTAGTTTTCGGGGGGACAGGGCGGAACACCGGGGAGCTGTTTTTT
CASSLVFGGTGRNTGELFF
>15|NA|TRBV27|TRBD1|TRBJ2-7
TGTGCCAGCAGTTTACTTGGGACAGGGGTGTACGAGCAGTACTTC
CASSLLGTGVYEQYF
>13|once|TRBV5-6|NA|TRBJ2-5
TGTGCCAGCAGCCCCGGAAGGAGGGAGACCCAGTACTTC
CASSPGRRETQYF
>11|NA|TRBV20-1|NA|TRBJ2-7
TGCAGTGCTACCAGGGACTACGAGCAGTACTTC
CSATRDYEQYF
>14|NA|TRBV4-1|NA|TRBJ2-2
TGCGCCAGCAGCCATAGCCTATTCACCGGGGAGCTGTTTTTT
CASSHSLFTGELFF
>16|NA|TRBV7-9|TRBD2|TRBJ2-2
TGTGCCAGCAGCACGCCGGGACTAGCGGGAACCGGGGAGCTGTTTTTT
CASSTPGLAGTGELFF
>11|NA|TRBV15|NA|TRBJ2-1
TGTGCCACCTCAACAGGTCATGAGCAGTTCTTC
CATSTGHEQFF
>16|once|TRBV5-6|NA|TRBJ2-5
TGTGCCAGCAGCTTGGCCACGGGACTGGGCCAAGAGACCCAGTACTTC
CASSLATGLGQETQYF
>15|NA|TRBV4-3|TRBD1|TRBJ2-7
TGCGCCAGCAGCCAAGTCTGGACAGGGGCCTACGAGCAGTACTTC
CASSQVWTGAYEQYF
>15|NA|TRBV28|NA|TRBJ2-7
TGTGCCAGCAGCTCATACGTGACAGGTCCTTACGAGCAGTACTTC
CASSSYVTGPYEQYF
>14|NA|TRBV19|NA|TRBJ1-1
TGTGCCAGTAGTGCTTCAGGAACGAACACTGAAGCTTTCTTT
CASSASGTNTEAFF
>17|once|TRBV6-4|NA|TRBJ1-4
TGTGCCAGCGAGTTCCGAGAACTCCGGGCGGGTAATGAAAAACTGTTTTTT
CASEFRELRAGNEKLFF
>13|NA|TRBV7-9|NA|TRBJ2-2
TGTGCCAGCAGCTTAAGCTCTGGCGGGGAGCTGTTTTTT
CASSLSSGGELFF
>13|NA|TRBV10-3|NA|TRBJ1-1
TGTGCCATCAGGGACAGACCGGAAGTACCGGCTTTCTTT
CAIRDRPEVPAFF
>12|NA|TRBV6-5|NA|TRBJ1-1
TGTGCCAGCAGTTCCCGACAGTTTGAAGCTTTCTTT
CASSSRQFEAFF
>14|NA|TRBV28|NA|TRBJ2-2
TGTGCCAGCCTGAATACAGCGAACACCGGGGAGCTGTTTTTT
CASLNTANTGELFF
>13|NA|TRBV2|TRBD1|TRBJ1-2
TGTGCCAGCAGTAGACAGGGTGGGAATGGCTACACCTTC
CASSRQGGNGYTF
>15|NA|TRBV7-9|TRBD2|TRBJ2-7
TGTGCCAGCAGTCCTATAGCGGGAGTTGGCTACGAGCAGTACTTC
CASSPIAGVGYEQYF
>11|NA|TRBV6-1|NA|TRBJ1-2
TGTGCCAGCACTTGGGGGGAGGTGAACACCTTC
CASTWGEVNTF
>16|NA|TRBV5-6|TRBD1|TRBJ1-3
TGTGCCAGCAGCGCGGTCCGGGACAGGGGAACAAACACCATATATTTT
CASSAVRDRGTNTIYF
>11|NA|TRBV28|NA|TRBJ1-2
TGTGCCAGCAGCACAGACTATGGCTACACCTTC
CASSTDYGYTF
>15|NA|TRBV7-2|NA|TRBJ2-3
TGTGCCAGCAGCCAACCGACAAGTACCACAGATACGCAGTATTTT
CASSQPTSTTDTQYF
>15|NA|TRBV9|TRBD1|TRBJ1-6
TGTGCCAGCAGCACAGGGACAGTGGATAATTCACCCCTCCACTTT
CASSTGTVDNSPLHF
>13|NA|TRBV29-1|NA|TRBJ1-1
TGCAGCGTTGAGCCAGGGCGTTGGACTGAAGCTTTCTTT
CSVEPGRWTEAFF
>12|NA|TRBV19|TRBD2|TRBJ2-1
TGTGCGGTAGCGGGGGATTACAATGAGCAGTTCTTC
CAVAGDYNEQFF
>15|NA|TRBV6-6|TRBD1|TRBJ1-4
TGTGCCAGCAGGACCCGGGGGACAGGGAATGAAAAACTGTTTTTT
CASRTRGTGNEKLFF
>16|NA|TRBV5-1|TRBD1|TRBJ2-7
TGCGCCAGCAGCTTAACCGGGACAGGGGACTCCTACGAGCAGTACTTC
CASSLTGTGDSYEQYF
>15|NA|TRBV6-5|TRBD1|TRBJ1-1
TGTGCCAGCAGTTATGGTTGGGACAGGGCCACTGAAGCTTTCTTT
CASSYGWDRATEAFF
>13|once|TRBV5-8|NA|TRBJ1-3
TGTGCCAGCAGCCGAGGGACTGGAAACACCATATATTTT
CASSRGTGNTIYF
>13|NA|TRBV18|NA|TRBJ1-5
TGTGCCAGCTCACGTCATAGCAATCAGCCCCAGCATTTT
CASSRHSNQPQHF
>13|NA|TRBV2|TRBD1|TRBJ2-1
TGTGCCAGCAGTGGACAGGGATACAATGAGCAGTTCTTC
CASSGQGYNEQFF
>17|few|TRBV19|TRBD1|TRBJ1-6
TGTGCCAGTAGTATCCCCGGGACAGGGCGTCGAAGCCCACCCCTCCACTTT
CASSIPGTGRRSPPLHF
>16|NA|TRBV19|NA|TRBJ1-1
TGTGCCAGTAGCAAAAGGCGAGGCGGGAGGGGGACTGAAGCTTTCTTT
CASSKRRGGRGTEAFF